The next 21 T cell receptor beta chains were all read from a single sample in a study of T-cell reconstitution after alpha-beta-depleted transplantation in children (dated by TCRdb to the mid-2010s). Sample treatment or condition, as interpreted from the label and publication: allogeneic hematopoietic cell transplantation with graft depleted of TCRalphabeta T cells and CD19 B cells. Library construction relied on PCR. Sequencer: Illumina HiSeq 2500. TCR library preparation used molecular barcoding, with unique molecular identifiers applied to normalize quantification of the TCRbeta repertoire. TCRdb reanalyzed the raw reads on its own, using fastp at Q25 for trimming and MiXCR for clone calling, and kept in-frame beta chains. CDR3 protein duplicates are merged, each entry listing the most common genes and DNA. The sample has some 140,000 distinct CDR3 sequences on record, 8.5% to 10% of them singletons. The ten largest clones add up to approximately 25% of the sample.

The sequencing used PBMCs, mostly from graft donor cells, collected 180 days after TCRalphabeta/CD19-depleted stem cell transplant. These receptors were obtained from a girl under three years old who had a stem cell transplant for combined immunodeficiency, so the T cells may come from the graft donor.

In its sample, this clonotype was seen a few times. This chain uses TRBV10-3 with TRBJ2-2, with a tentative D call TRBD1 (6 bases). Germline CDR1 and CDR2: ENHRY and SYGVKD. The length of the CDR3 is 16 residues. V lost 2 bases to trimming and J lost 4 bases, with 14 bases between them. In DNA, the CDR3 is TGTGCCATCAGTGAGCCGGACAGTAGGACCACCGGGGAGCTGTTTTTT. This gives the protein CAISEPDSRTTGELFF.

This clonotype was observed many times. DNA of the CDR3: TGTGCCAGCAGCGTAGCTCAACGGACTACAGATACGCAGTATTTT. Translated, it gives CASSVAQRTTDTQYF. This chain uses TRBV9 with TRBJ2-3, with D maybe TRBD2 (5 bases). V dropped 0 bases and J dropped 3 bases, with 11 bases sitting between them. The CDR3 consists of 15 residues. Germline values: CDR1 SGDLS, CDR2 YYNGEE.

This clonotype was seen more than once but under ten times. The chain combines TRBV12-3 or TRBV12-4 with TRBJ1-1; a weak D match, TRBD1 (6 bases). CDR3 length: 11 residues. V lost 7 bases and J 7 bases, leaving 10 bases between the germline ends. Written as DNA, the CDR3 is TGTGCCAGCATCACAGGGCTTGAAGCTTTCTTT. Encoded protein: CASITGLEAFF.

This clonotype has more than one count but fewer than ten. The rearrangement uses TRBV7-2 and TRBJ2-5, with D uncertain. The germline V gene has CDR1 SGHTA and CDR2 FQGNSA. This CDR3 has 15 amino acids. The V end was cut by 1 base, the J end by 2 bases, with 11 bases between. This chain's CDR3 is CASSLVSGEQETQYF. CDR3 sequence (DNA): TGTGCCAGCAGCTTAGTCTCCGGTGAACAAGAGACCCAGTACTTC. Together with reference TRBV7-2 and TRBJ2-5, the CDR3 gives the full variable domain: GAGVSQSPSNKVTEKGKDVELRCDPISGHTALYWYRQSLGQGLEFLIYFQGNSAPDKSGLPSDRFSAERTGGSVSTLTIQRTQQEDSAVYLCASSLVSGEQETQYFGPGTRLLVL.

Concerning this clonotype itself: Just one base apart from a much larger clone, this may be a read error. V usage is TRBV29-1 and J usage is TRBJ2-7; possible D gene TRBD2, 5 bases. There are 17 residues in the CDR3. Germline V gene data show CDR1 as SQVTM and CDR2 as ANQGSEA. V lost 2 bases, J lost 2 bases, and 22 bases lay in between. CDR3 in amino acids: CSVENPGLFLKTYEQYF. CDR3 sequence (DNA): TGCAGCGTTGAAAACCCAGGACTGTTTCTGAAGACCTACGAGCAGTACTTC.

CDR3 protein: CATSRDSGRETQYF. The CDR3 nucleotides are TGTGCCACCAGCAGAGATTCCGGGAGGGAGACCCAGTACTTC. The rearrangement uses TRBV15 and TRBJ2-5, with TRBD2 identical over 7 bases. The germline V gene encodes CDR1 LNHNV and CDR2 YYDKDF (reference sequence). With V trimmed by 0 bases and J by 5 bases, 3 bases remained unmatched. The length of the CDR3 is 14 residues. The whole variable domain, filled in from reference TRBV15 and TRBJ2-5, reads DAMVIQNPRYQVTQFGKPVTLSCSQTLNHNVMYWYQQKSSQAPKLLFHYYDKDFNNEADTPDNFQSRRPNTSFCFLDIRSPGLGDTAMYLCATSRDSGRETQYFGPGTRLLVL.

This clonotype was seen a few times. The chain carries TRBV20-1 and TRBJ2-7; 7 bases are a match to TRBD1. V lost 6 bases to trimming and J lost 2 bases; unmatched junction nucleotides: 7. Germline V gene data show CDR1 as DFQATT and CDR2 as SNEGSKA (reference sequence). The CDR3 is 13 residues long. The CDR3 region is CSATGTAAYEQYF. The CDR3, as DNA: TGCAGTGCGACCGGGACAGCAGCCTACGAGCAGTACTTC.

The chain combines TRBV2 with TRBJ2-1, with 9 bases aligning to TRBD2. With 2 bases clipped from V and 9 bases from J, the junction kept 17 bases outside the gene matches. Germline V gene data show CDR1 as SNHLY and CDR2 as FYNNEI. The CDR3 consists of 18 residues. The CDR3 coding sequence is TGTGCCAGCAGTGAAATAGGGATTCTAGCGGGAAGAGATGGTGAGCAGTTCTTC. Protein: CASSEIGILAGRDGEQFF.

This clonotype was seen many times. CDR3 coding DNA: TGTGCCAGCAGCCCGGTGGGGGGGCTCGAGCAGTTCTTC. Its translation is CASSPVGGLEQFF. The chain couples TRBV5-5 to TRBJ2-1; weak D call: TRBD2 (7 bases). Germline-derived CDR1 and CDR2 are SGHKS and YYEKEE (reference sequence). This CDR3 is 13 amino acids long. The V gene lost 4 bases and the J gene lost 10 bases, with 15 bases spanning the gap.

The V call is TRBV20-1, the J call TRBJ2-1; D is undetermined. Trimming pared 4 bases from V and 6 bases from J, leaving 19 bases between. This CDR3 comprises 15 residues. Per the germline V gene, CDR1 is DFQATT and CDR2 is SNEGSKA (reference sequence). CDR3 nucleotide sequence: TGCAGTGCTATCTTAAGGCCCTGGTCCGGCAATGAGCAGTTCTTC. Residues: CSAILRPWSGNEQFF.

This clonotype was counted ten times or more. This chain links TRBV29-1 with TRBJ2-6; D gene uncertain. V dropped 0 bases and J dropped 4 bases, with 10 bases sitting between them. CDR3 size: 15 residues. CDR1 is SQVTM and CDR2 is ANQGSEA in the germline V gene. CDR3 in DNA: TGCAGCGTTGAAGATCGAAGGGCCGGGGCCAACGTCCTGACTTTC. Translating gives CSVEDRRAGANVLTF.

This clonotype was observed many times. The chain is built from TRBV20-1 and TRBJ2-5; 9 bases map to TRBD1. Germline CDR1 DFQATT, CDR2 SNEGSKA (reference sequence). Trimming removed 6 bases from V and 5 bases from J; junction bases left unmatched: 4. The CDR3 loop spans 12 amino acids. The CDR3 sequence: CSATGGRETQYF. CDR3 DNA: TGCAGTGCCACAGGGGGCCGTGAGACCCAGTACTTC.

The chain recombines TRBV27 with TRBJ2-3; D gene uncertain. The CDR3 consists of 11 residues. Trimming left V 6 bases short and J 1 base short, with 2 bases between. CDR1 is MNHEY and CDR2 is SMNVEV in the germline V gene (reference sequence). The CDR3 sequence is CASRGTDTQYF. The CDR3 DNA sequence: TGTGCCAGCAGGGGCACAGATACGCAGTATTTT.

This chain links TRBV20-1 with TRBJ2-1, with 10 bases lining up with TRBD2. Germline V gene data show CDR1 as DFQATT and CDR2 as SNEGSKA (reference sequence). The CDR3 loop spans 15 amino acids. Losses at the gene ends were 3 bases for V and 5 bases for J; bases not matched to a gene: 7. CDR3 region: CSASRSSGRNNEQFF. CDR3 DNA sequence: TGCAGTGCTAGTCGGAGTAGCGGGAGGAACAATGAGCAGTTCTTC.

This clonotype showed up many times. V gene TRBV5-6 combines with J gene TRBJ2-6, with 10 bases matching TRBD1. V shed 0 bases and J 0 bases; nucleotides not matched to a gene: 3. Germline CDR1 reads SGHDT; CDR2 reads YYEEEE. The CDR3 totals 18 residues. CDR3 loop: CASSLVGQGYSGANVLTF. The CDR3, as DNA: TGTGCCAGCAGCTTGGTGGGACAGGGGTACTCTGGGGCCAACGTCCTGACTTTC.

V is TRBV10-3 and J is TRBJ2-1; TRBD2 matches at 10 bases. The junction had 3 bases not matched to a gene; V was cut back by 5 bases and J by 2 bases. Germline V lookup: CDR1 ENHRY, CDR2 SYGVKD. There are 15 residues in the CDR3. In DNA form, the CDR3 reads TGTGCCATCAGTCGACTAGCGGGTCCCTACAATGAGCAGTTCTTC. This gives the protein CAISRLAGPYNEQFF.

The V and J genes are TRBV2 and TRBJ2-1; 9 bases are a match to TRBD2. This CDR3 is 17 amino acids long. Unmatched junction bases numbered 7, after V lost 0 bases and J lost 4 bases. CDR1 SNHLY and CDR2 FYNNEI come from the germline V gene. The CDR3 here is CASSEALPTSGYNEQFF. In nucleotides, the CDR3 is TGTGCCAGCAGTGAAGCGCTTCCGACTAGCGGATACAATGAGCAGTTCTTC.

In its sample, this clonotype was seen a few times. The chain is built from TRBV29-1 and TRBJ1-1, with D maybe TRBD1 (6 bases). The V and J ends lost 5 bases and 3 bases respectively, with 16 bases between them. From germline, CDR1 is SQVTM and CDR2 ANQGSEA. The CDR3 is made up of 14 amino acids. CDR3 in amino acids: CSVTGGRAHTEAFF. The CDR3 DNA follows: TGCAGCGTTACGGGGGGGCGCGCGCACACTGAAGCTTTCTTT.

A few counts support this clonotype. The CDR3, as DNA: TGCAGCGTTGCCGGGACTAGCGCCTCCTACGAGCAGTACTTC. It yields the protein CSVAGTSASYEQYF. The chain uses TRBV29-1 and TRBJ2-7; 10 bases agree with TRBD2. CDR1 and CDR2 from the germline V gene are SQVTM and ANQGSEA. J lost 0 bases, V lost 4 bases, and 3 bases had no gene match. The CDR3 has 14 amino acids.

This rearrangement joins TRBV5-1 to TRBJ2-6; perhaps TRBD1 as D (6 bases). Germline loops: CDR1 SGHRS, CDR2 YFSETQ. The CDR3 extends over 17 amino acids. V was cut by 5 bases and J by 0 bases, with 15 bases left in between. CDR3 loop: CASSFRTGSSGANVLTF. In DNA, the CDR3 is TGCGCCAGCAGTTTCCGAACAGGGAGCTCTGGGGCCAACGTCCTGACTTTC.

This clonotype was seen a handful of times. For the CDR3, the DNA is TGTGCCAGCAGCCTCACAACGCTAAACATTCAGTACTTC. Residues: CASSLTTLNIQYF. The chain carries TRBV12-3 or TRBV12-4 and TRBJ2-4; no clear D gene. V dropped 6 bases and J dropped 6 bases, with 12 bases sitting between them. There are 13 residues in the CDR3.